These 11 T cell receptor beta chains were all obtained from the same sample, sequenced in a study of tumor and adjacent non-tumor tissue in lung cancer. A modified ARM-PCR protocol with three rounds of nested PCR amplified TCRbeta. TCRdb itself ran the multiplex PCR reads through MiXCR, one entry per CDR3 protein. The table has 65,000 to 80,000 distinct CDR3 sequences, around 73% seen once. No cell sorting was done before RNA was extracted from the tissue. Sequencing was carried out using lung tumor tissue. All receptors derive from a man aged 55-75 years with non-small cell lung cancer.

Points on this clonotype: This may arise from a read error, as a much more abundant clone is one base away. V gene TRBV11-2 combines with J gene TRBJ1-4; D is ambiguous. CDR1 SGHAT and CDR2 FQNNGV come from the germline V gene. Trimming cost V 2 bases and J 8 bases, with 18 bases left between them. CDR3 size: 16 residues. The CDR3 loop reads CASSLTLSPPVEKLFF. CDR3 nucleotide sequence: TGTGCCAGCAGCTTAACGTTAAGCCCACCGGTGGAAAAACTGTTTTTT.

Concerning this clonotype itself: The junction departs from germline at one end; a sequencing error may be responsible. V usage is TRBV12-3 or TRBV12-4 and J usage is TRBJ2-1; tentative D call: TRBD2 (6 bases). This CDR3 is 12 amino acids long. The CDR3 here is CVSIPGVKGQFF. CDR3 coding DNA: TGTGTCAGCATTCCGGGAGTAAAGGGACAGTTCTTC.

As to this clonotype: A read error is possible here, since a much larger clone lies one base away. The chain couples TRBV5-1 to TRBJ2-6; the D gene is possibly TRBD2 (7 bases). The CDR3 covers 16 residues. The germline CDR1 and CDR2 sequences are SGHRS and YFSETQ. The CDR3 DNA sequence: TGCGCCAGCAGCTTACCACAGGGACGGGGGGCCGACGTCCTGACTTTC. It codes for CASSLPQGRGADVLTF.

Only a few counts were recorded for this clonotype. The CDR3 carries no conserved terminal phenylalanine or tryptophan, so it likely arises from a read error. The V call is TRBV28, the J call TRBJ1-5, with D unclear. Trimming took off 6 bases at V and 7 bases at J, with 13 bases between the two ends. Germline values: CDR1 MDHEN, CDR2 SYDVKM. The CDR3 runs to 13 residues. CDR3 in DNA: TGTGCCAGCAGCCAAGAACCCGGCCAGCCCCAGCATTAT. Amino acids: CASSQEPGQPQHY.

In its sample, this clonotype was seen a few times. The chain couples TRBV5-4 to TRBJ2-1, with D maybe TRBD1 (5 bases). The CDR3 has 12 residues. Germline V gene data show CDR1 as SGHNT and CDR2 as YYREEE (reference sequence). The V gene lost 7 bases and the J gene lost 7 bases, with 12 bases spanning the gap. As DNA, the CDR3 is TGTGCCAGCGGGGCCCCCATGAATGAGCAGTTCTTC. Amino acid sequence: CASGAPMNEQFF.

The chain couples TRBV20-1 to TRBJ1-5, with D unclear. Germline assignment: CDR1 DFQATT and CDR2 SNEGSKA (reference sequence). There are 13 residues in the CDR3. V lost 4 bases to trimming and J lost 11 bases, with 18 bases between them. The CDR3 is CSAIGYSNKSQHF. DNA for the CDR3: TGCAGTGCTATAGGCTATAGCAATAAGTCCCAGCATTTT.

By its share, this clonotype is medium-sized (0.01 to 0.1%). The CDR3 sequence is CASSLGWSSYEQYF. The CDR3 nucleotides are TGTGCCAGCAGTTTAGGGTGGAGCTCCTACGAGCAGTACTTC. The genes are TRBV12-3 or TRBV12-4 and TRBJ2-7; D not certain. V was pared by 1 base and J by 0 bases, with 7 bases between. The CDR3 has 14 amino acids.

About this clonotype: No DNA is shown, since the ends of the CDR3 on it are uncertain; the CDR3 is the one TCRdb lists. V is TRBV20-1 and J is TRBJ2-3; TRBD1 is taken as the D call from the table, unchecked against the DNA. Per germline, CDR1 DFQATT and CDR2 SNEGSKA (reference sequence). Inclusive of both ends, the CDR3 amounts to 15 amino acids. CDR3 loop: CSASSSGRGTVTQYF.

The table lists this clonotype with a few counts. The chain combines TRBV11-2 with TRBJ1-1, with D tentatively TRBD1 (6 bases). Germline CDR1 SGHAT, CDR2 FQNNGV. The V gene lost 9 bases and the J gene lost 6 bases, with 23 bases spanning the gap. CDR3 length: 15 amino acids. In nucleotides, the CDR3 is TGTGCCAGTAGCATGGGCTCGAACAGGGATGCTGAAGCTTTCTTT. Protein sequence: CASSMGSNRDAEAFF.

About this clonotype itself: The junction does not match germline at one end; this may be a read error. The chain carries TRBV20-1 and TRBJ1-5; D not resolved. Germline assignment: CDR1 DFQATT and CDR2 SNEGSKA (reference sequence). This CDR3 has 15 residues. The CDR3 is CSASHFSDGNQPQHF. The CDR3 DNA reads as TGCAGTGCTAGCCATTTTTCGGACGGTAATCAGCCCCAACATTTT.

This clonotype has a handful of counts. A much larger clone differs by one base, so this may be a read error. V gene TRBV28 combines with J gene TRBJ2-5; D gene unclear. CDR1 is MDHEN, CDR2 SYDVKM, per germline. This CDR3 spans 18 amino acids. Trimming left V 6 bases short and J 3 bases short, with 26 bases between. CDR3 residues: CASSRKPSKFRVEETQYF. DNA for the CDR3: TGTGCCAGCAGCCGAAAACCCTCAAAATTTAGGGTCGAAGAGACCCAGTACTTC.